This T cell receptor beta chain emerged from a study of CD8+ T cells in alopecia areata. Study-wide results and limits: Whereas mice showed it more clearly, TCR sharing across patients was murkier, possibly because of HLA. Elevated clonality characterized lesional scalp relative to normal scalp, particularly in alopecia totalis/universalis.

Those with alopecia areata gave lesional scalp punch biopsies and peripheral blood. Isolated RNA was reverse transcribed into cDNA used as the sequencing template. The repertoire was sequenced with immunoSEQ multiplex PCR; TCRdb's copy has only in-frame clones and lacks some. Of 100,000 to 130,000 clones in the sample, 55% to 60% were seen once. The CDR3 consists of 15 residues. Germline CDR1 SGHVS, CDR2 FQNEAQ. Deletions cut 5 bases from V and 5 bases from J, with 17 bases between. As concerns this clone: Antigen unknown.

Material: NKG2D-low CD8+ T cells sorted from blood. V is TRBV7-8 and J is TRBJ2-3; the D is unclear. The TCR was taken from a human donor with alopecia areata. The CDR3 loop reads CASSPPGRSVDTQYF. CDR3 in DNA: TGTGCCAGCAGCCCGCCCGGGCGGAGCGTAGATACGCAGTATTTT.